Shown below are 2 T cell receptor beta chains from a single sample sequenced in a study of blood T cells in healthy people across ages. Using a J-beta primer mix together with a sample-barcoded 5' primer, a second PCR was run for roughly 6 to 11 cycles. TCRdb called the 5' RACE reads again in MiXCR, with one record for every CDR3 protein. The sample lists 980,000 or so distinct CDR3 sequences; 48% were seen once. The sequenced sample was blood. The receptors were gathered from a man between 25 and 39 years old in good health.

This clonotype was observed at least ten times. V and J are TRBV3-1 and TRBJ2-3, with D perhaps assigned TRBD1 or TRBD2 (5 bases each). Germline CDR1 LGHDT, CDR2 YNNKEL (reference sequence). The CDR3 loop spans 12 amino acids. V shed 3 bases and J shed 4 bases, with 5 bases lying between them. CDR3 residues: CASSQGADTQYF. CDR3 DNA: TGTGCCAGCAGCCAGGGGGCAGATACGCAGTATTTT.

The V call is TRBV5-5, the J call TRBJ1-4; D gene unclear. This CDR3 is 14 amino acids long. V lost 3 bases and J lost 8, with 14 bases in between. Germline loops: CDR1 SGHKS, CDR2 YYEKEE (reference sequence). In DNA form, the CDR3 reads TGTGCCAGCAGCTCAGCAGACACTCGAGAAAAACTGTTTTTT. This sequence encodes CASSSADTREKLFF. Full variable domain (missing parts from reference TRBV5-5 and TRBJ1-4): DAGVTQSPTHLIKTRGQQVTLRCSPISGHKSVSWYQQVLGQGPQFIFQYYEKEERGRGNFPDRFSARQFPNYSSELNVNALLLGDSALYLCASSSADTREKLFFGSGTQLSVL.